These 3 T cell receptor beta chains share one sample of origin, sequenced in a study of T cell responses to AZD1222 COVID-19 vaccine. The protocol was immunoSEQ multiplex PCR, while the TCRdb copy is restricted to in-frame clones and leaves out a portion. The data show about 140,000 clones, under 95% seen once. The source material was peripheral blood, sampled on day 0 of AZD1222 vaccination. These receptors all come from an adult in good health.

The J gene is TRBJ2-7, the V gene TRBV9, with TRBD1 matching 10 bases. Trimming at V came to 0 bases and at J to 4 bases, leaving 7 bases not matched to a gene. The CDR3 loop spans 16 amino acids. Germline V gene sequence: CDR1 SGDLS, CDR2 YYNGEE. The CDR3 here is CASSVDGTGVGYEQYF. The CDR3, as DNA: TGTGCCAGCAGCGTAGATGGGACAGGGGTCGGGTACGAGCAGTACTTC.

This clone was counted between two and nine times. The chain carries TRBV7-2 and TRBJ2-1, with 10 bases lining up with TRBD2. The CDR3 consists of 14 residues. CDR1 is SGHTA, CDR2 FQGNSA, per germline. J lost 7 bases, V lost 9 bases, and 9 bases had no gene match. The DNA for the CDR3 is TGTGCCAGGGGAGCGGGAGGGCCGATTAATGAGCAGTTCTTC. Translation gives CARGAGGPINEQFF.

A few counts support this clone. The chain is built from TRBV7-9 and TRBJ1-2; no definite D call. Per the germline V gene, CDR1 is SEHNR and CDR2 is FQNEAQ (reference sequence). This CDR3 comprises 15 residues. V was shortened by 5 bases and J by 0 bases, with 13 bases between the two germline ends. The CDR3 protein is CASSPSSLANYGYTF. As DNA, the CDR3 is TGTGCCAGCAGCCCTTCCTCTCTAGCTAACTATGGCTACACCTTC.